Listed below are T cell receptor beta chains from one sample, sequenced in a study of T cells after posttransplantation cyclophosphamide. TCRdb keeps only in-frame clones here, not all; method: immunoSEQ multiplex PCR. The repertoire has more than 20,000 clones, 80% to 90% of them found once; the top ten carry 8.2%. Sequenced here: PBMCs, sampled after an allogeneic stem cell transplant with a calcineurin inhibitor and methotrexate. The receptor source for this set is a female patient aged 45 to 65 who received an allogeneic stem cell transplant from an unrelated donor, was CMV-positive, and had chronic GVHD only. Some T cells may be transferred from the graft donor. The CDR3 runs from the conserved cysteine through the conserved F or W. A D gene is named only where the DNA matches it firmly. Size values are once, few and many counts, or a class for expanded clones, and some rows have none.

cdr3_nt,cdr3_aa,d_call,j_call,clone_size,v_call
TGTGCCAGCTCACCCAAAGAGACCCAGTACTTC,CASSPKETQYF,NA,TRBJ2-5,NA,TRBV18
TGTGCCAGCAGTCTGACAGGGAGGCACGAGCAGTACTTC,CASSLTGRHEQYF,NA,TRBJ2-7,NA,TRBV14
TGTGCCAGCAGTGAGGGACTTGCCGCGGGGGAGCTGTTTTTT,CASSEGLAAGELFF,NA,TRBJ2-2,NA,TRBV6-1
TGTGCCAGCAGAAAAACAGGGAACTATGGCTACACCTTC,CASRKTGNYGYTF,NA,TRBJ1-2,once,TRBV28
TGTGCCAGTCGGGCTAGCGGGAGCAATGAGCAGTTCTTC,CASRASGSNEQFF,TRBD2,TRBJ2-1,NA,TRBV6-4
TGCGCCAGCAGCCAAACCCTAGCGGGACTGGGCAATGAGCAGTTCTTC,CASSQTLAGLGNEQFF,TRBD2,TRBJ2-1,NA,TRBV5-1
TGCGCCAGCAGCCACCTACTAGCGGGAGGGCCGGATGATACGCAGTATTTT,CASSHLLAGGPDDTQYF,TRBD2,TRBJ2-3,NA,TRBV4-1
TGCGCCAGCAGCCAAGCGCCCAGGGCGGGAAACACCATATATTTT,CASSQAPRAGNTIYF,NA,TRBJ1-3,NA,TRBV4-1
TGTGCCATCAGTTCTAGCGGGAGGGCCCTAAATGAGCAGTTCTTC,CAISSSGRALNEQFF,TRBD2,TRBJ2-1,NA,TRBV10-3
TGTGCCATCAGTGAGTCGGGACAACATAGCAATCAGCCCCAGCATTTT,CAISESGQHSNQPQHF,NA,TRBJ1-5,NA,TRBV10-3
TGTGCCAGCTCACTCAAGGACAGCTTCCTAGGGAACACTGAAGCTTTCTTT,CASSLKDSFLGNTEAFF,NA,TRBJ1-1,NA,TRBV18
TGTGCCAGCTCACCGACAGGGGGAGGGAACACTGAAGCTTTCTTT,CASSPTGGGNTEAFF,TRBD1,TRBJ1-1,NA,TRBV18
TGTGCCAGCAGTTACTCCGTTTCCTACGAGCAGTACTTC,CASSYSVSYEQYF,NA,TRBJ2-7,NA,TRBV6-6
TGCGCCAGCAGCTTCGGGACTAGCGGAGCCTACGAGCAGTACTTC,CASSFGTSGAYEQYF,TRBD2,TRBJ2-7,NA,TRBV5-1
TGCGCCAGCAGCTTGCTTCTCGGGAACACTGAGCAGTTCTTC,CASSLLLGNTEQFF,NA,TRBJ2-1,NA,TRBV5-1
TGTGCCAGCAGCCAAGAACAATTTGTGACAGACTACACCGGGGAGCTGTTTTTT,CASSQEQFVTDYTGELFF,NA,TRBJ2-2,few,TRBV14
TGTGCCAGCGCCGCCGGAGGTAGCAATCAGCCCCAGCATTTT,CASAAGGSNQPQHF,NA,TRBJ1-5,NA,TRBV27
TGTGCCAGCAGCCGACAGGGGCCCAAGTACGAGCAGTACTTC,CASSRQGPKYEQYF,TRBD1,TRBJ2-7,NA,TRBV6-6
TGTGCCAGCAGCTACGGACAGGGGGCAAGTAACTATGGCTACACCTTC,CASSYGQGASNYGYTF,TRBD1,TRBJ1-2,NA,TRBV7-2
TGTGCCAGCAGCACCCGGGCTAGCGGGAGTGATACGCAGTATTTT,CASSTRASGSDTQYF,TRBD2,TRBJ2-3,NA,TRBV9
TGTGCCAGCAGCCCGGGGAGGGTCTACAATGAGCAGTTCTTC,CASSPGRVYNEQFF,TRBD2,TRBJ2-1,NA,TRBV2
TGTGCCAGCAGGGGGCGTGGGACAGGCCCCGACGAGCAGTACTTC,CASRGRGTGPDEQYF,TRBD1,TRBJ2-7,NA,TRBV2
TGTGCCAGCAGCTTAGATACCTACGAGCAGTACTTC,CASSLDTYEQYF,NA,TRBJ2-7,NA,TRBV7-9
TGTGCCAGCAGCTTAAGTCCTCGGAATTCACCCCTCCACTTT,CASSLSPRNSPLHF,NA,TRBJ1-6,NA,TRBV7-3
TGTGCCTGGAGTTCAGGGGACGGTCAGCCCCAGCATTTT,CAWSSGDGQPQHF,NA,TRBJ1-5,NA,TRBV30